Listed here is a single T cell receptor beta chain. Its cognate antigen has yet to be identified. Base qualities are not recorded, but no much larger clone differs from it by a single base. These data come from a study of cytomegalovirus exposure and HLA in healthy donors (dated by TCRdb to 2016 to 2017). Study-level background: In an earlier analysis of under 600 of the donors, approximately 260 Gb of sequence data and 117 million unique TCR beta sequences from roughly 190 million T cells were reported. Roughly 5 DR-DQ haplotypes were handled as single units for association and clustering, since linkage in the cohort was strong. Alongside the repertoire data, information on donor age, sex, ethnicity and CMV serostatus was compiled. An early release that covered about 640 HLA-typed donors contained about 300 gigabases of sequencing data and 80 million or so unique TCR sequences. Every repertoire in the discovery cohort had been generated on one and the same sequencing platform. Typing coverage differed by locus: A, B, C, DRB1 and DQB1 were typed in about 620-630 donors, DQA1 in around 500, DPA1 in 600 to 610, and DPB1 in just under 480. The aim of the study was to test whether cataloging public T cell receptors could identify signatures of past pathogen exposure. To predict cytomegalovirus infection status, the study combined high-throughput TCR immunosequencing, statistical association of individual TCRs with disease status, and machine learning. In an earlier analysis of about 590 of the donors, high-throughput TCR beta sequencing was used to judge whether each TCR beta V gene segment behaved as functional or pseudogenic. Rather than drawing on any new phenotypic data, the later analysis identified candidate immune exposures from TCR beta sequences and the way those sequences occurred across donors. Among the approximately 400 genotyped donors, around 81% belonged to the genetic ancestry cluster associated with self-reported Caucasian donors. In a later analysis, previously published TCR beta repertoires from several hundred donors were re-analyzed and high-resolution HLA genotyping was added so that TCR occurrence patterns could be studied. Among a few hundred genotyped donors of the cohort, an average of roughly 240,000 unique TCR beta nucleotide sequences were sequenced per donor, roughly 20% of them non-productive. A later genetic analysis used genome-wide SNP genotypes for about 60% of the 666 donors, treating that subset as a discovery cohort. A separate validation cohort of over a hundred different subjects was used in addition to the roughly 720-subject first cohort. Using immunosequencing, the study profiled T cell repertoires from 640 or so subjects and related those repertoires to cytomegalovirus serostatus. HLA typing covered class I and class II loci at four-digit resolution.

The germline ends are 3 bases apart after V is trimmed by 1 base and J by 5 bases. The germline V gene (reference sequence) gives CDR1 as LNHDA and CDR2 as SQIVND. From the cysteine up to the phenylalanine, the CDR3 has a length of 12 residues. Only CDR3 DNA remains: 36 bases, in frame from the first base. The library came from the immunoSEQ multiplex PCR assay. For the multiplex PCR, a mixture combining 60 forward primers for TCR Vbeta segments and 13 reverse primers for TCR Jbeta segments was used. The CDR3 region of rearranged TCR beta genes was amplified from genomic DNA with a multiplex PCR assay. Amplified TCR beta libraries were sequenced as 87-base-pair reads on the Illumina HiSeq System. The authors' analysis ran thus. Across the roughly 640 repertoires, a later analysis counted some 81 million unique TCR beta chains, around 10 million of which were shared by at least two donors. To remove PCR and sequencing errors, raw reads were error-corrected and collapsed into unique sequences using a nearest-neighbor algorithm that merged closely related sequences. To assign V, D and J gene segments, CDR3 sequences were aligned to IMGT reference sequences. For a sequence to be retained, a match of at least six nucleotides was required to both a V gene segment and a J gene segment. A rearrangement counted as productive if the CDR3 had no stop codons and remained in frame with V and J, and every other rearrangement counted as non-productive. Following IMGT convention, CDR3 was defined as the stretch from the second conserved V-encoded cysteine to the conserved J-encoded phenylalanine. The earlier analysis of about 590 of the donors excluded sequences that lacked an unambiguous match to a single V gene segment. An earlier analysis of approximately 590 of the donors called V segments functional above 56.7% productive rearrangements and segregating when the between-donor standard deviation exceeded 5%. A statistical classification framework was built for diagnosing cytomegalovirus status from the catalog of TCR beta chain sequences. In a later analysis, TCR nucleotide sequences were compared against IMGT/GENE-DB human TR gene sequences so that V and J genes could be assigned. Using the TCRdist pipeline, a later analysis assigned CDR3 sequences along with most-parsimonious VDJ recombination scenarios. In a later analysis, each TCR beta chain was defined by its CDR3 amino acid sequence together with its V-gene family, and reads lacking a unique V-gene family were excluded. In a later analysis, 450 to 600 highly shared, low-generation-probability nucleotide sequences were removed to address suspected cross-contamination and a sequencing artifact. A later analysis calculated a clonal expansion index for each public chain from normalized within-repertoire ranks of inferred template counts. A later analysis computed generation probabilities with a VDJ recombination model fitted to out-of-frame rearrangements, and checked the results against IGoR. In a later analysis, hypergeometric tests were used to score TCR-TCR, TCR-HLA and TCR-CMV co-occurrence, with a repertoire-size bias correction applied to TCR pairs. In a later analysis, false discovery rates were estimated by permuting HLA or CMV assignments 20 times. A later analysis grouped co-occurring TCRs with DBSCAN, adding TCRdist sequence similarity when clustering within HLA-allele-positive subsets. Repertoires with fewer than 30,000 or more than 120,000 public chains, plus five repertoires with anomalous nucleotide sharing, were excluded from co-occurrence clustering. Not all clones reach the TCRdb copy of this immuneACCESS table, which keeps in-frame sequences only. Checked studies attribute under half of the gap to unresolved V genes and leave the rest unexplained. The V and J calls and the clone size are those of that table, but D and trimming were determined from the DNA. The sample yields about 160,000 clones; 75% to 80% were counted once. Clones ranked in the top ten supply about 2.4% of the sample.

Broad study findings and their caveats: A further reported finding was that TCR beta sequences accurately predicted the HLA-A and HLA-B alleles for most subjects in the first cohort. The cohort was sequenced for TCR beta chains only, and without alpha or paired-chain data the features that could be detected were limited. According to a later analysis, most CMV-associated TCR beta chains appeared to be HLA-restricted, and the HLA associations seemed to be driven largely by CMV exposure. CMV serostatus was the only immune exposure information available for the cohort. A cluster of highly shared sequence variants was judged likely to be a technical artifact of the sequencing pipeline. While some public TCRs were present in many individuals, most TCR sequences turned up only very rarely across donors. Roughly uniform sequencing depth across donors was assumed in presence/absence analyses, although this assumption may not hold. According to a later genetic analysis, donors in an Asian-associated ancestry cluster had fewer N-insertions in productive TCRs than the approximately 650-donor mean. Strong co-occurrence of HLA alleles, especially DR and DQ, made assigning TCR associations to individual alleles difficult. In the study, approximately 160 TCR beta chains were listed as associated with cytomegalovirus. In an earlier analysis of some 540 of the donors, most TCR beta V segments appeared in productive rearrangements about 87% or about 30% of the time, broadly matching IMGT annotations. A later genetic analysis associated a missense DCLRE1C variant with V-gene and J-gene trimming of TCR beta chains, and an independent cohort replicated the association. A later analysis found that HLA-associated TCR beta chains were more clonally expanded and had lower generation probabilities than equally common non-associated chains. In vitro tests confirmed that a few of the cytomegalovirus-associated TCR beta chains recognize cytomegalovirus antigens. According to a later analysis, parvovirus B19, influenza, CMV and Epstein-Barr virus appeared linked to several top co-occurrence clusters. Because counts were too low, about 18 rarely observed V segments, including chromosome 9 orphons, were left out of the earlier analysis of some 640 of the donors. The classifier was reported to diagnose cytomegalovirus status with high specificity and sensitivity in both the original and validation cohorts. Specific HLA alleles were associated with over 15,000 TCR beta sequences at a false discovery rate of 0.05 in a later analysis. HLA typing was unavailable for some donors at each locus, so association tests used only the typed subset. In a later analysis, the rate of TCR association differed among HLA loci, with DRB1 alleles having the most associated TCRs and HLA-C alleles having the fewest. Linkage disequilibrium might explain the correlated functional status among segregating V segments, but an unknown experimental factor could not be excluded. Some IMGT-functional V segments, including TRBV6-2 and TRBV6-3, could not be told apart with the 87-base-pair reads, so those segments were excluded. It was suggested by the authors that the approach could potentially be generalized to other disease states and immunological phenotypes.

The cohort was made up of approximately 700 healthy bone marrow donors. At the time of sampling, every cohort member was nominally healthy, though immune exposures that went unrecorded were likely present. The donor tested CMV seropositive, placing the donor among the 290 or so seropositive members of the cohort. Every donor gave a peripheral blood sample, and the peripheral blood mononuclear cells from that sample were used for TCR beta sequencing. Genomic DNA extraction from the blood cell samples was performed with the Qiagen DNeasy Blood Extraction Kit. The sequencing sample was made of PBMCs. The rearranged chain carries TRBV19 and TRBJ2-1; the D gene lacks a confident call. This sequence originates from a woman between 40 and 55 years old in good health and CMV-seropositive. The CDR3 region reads CASSIVNNEQFF. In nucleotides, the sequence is TGTGCCAGTAGTATAGTAAACAATGAGCAGTTCTTC.